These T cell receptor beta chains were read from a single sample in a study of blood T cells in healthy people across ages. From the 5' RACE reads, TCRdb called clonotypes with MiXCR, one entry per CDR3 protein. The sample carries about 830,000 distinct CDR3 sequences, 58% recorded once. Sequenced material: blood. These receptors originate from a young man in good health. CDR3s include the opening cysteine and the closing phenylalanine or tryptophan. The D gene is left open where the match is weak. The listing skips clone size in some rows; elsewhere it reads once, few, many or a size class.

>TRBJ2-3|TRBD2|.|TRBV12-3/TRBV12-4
TGTGCCAGCAGTGCCGGACTAGCGGGGCGTAATACGCAGTATTTT
CASSAGLAGRNTQYF
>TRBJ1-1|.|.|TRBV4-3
TGCGCCAGCAGCCAACGACGGGCTGCTGAAGCTTTCTTT
CASSQRRAAEAFF
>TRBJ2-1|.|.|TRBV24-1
TGTGCCACCAGTGATCCCTCCACAGGGAAGAATGAGCAGTTCTTC
CATSDPSTGKNEQFF
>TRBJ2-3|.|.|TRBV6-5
TGTGCCACAGGCAAGGGGACTGGATTGAGCACAGATACGCAGTATTTT
CATGKGTGLSTDTQYF
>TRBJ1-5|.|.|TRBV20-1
TGCAGTGCTAGACCGGAGGGAGGGATGGGTCAGCCCCAGCATTTT
CSARPEGGMGQPQHF
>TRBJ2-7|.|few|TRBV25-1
TGTGCCAGCAGTAGGATCACCTACGAGCAGTACTTC
CASSRITYEQYF
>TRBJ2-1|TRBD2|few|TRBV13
TGTGCCAGTGGACTAGCGGGAGGTGTGCAGTTCTTC
CASGLAGGVQFF
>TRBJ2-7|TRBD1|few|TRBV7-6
TGTGCCAGCAGCTTTTTCGAACGGGACAGGCCGAGCTCCTACGAGCAGTACTTC
CASSFFERDRPSSYEQYF
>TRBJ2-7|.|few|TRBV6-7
TGTGCCAGCAGAAAGAATAGACTAGGGCCCTACGAGCAGTACTTC
CASRKNRLGPYEQYF
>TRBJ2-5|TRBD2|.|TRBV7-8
TGTGCCAGCAGCGCCGGGACTAGCTTCCAAGAGACCCAGTACTTC
CASSAGTSFQETQYF
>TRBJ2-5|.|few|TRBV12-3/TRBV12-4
TGTGCCAGCTCTCTCATAGGGCTGGGGGCATTAACAGAGACCCAGTACTTC
CASSLIGLGALTETQYF
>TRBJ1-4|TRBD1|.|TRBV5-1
TGCGCCAGCAGCTGGGGACAGCCCAATGAAAAACTGTTTTTT
CASSWGQPNEKLFF
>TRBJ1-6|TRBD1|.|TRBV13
TGTGCCAGCAGTAAGGACAGGGGGCGGAATTCACCCCTCCACTTT
CASSKDRGRNSPLHF
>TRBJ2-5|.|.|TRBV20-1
TGCAATAATCAGGAGGGGCTGGAGGAGACCCAGTACTTC
CNNQEGLEETQYF
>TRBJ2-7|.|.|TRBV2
TGTGCCAGCACCAGAATGGGCTACGAGCAGTACTTC
CASTRMGYEQYF
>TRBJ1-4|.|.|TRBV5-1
TGCGCCAGCAGCTGGGGGGAACAGGGATCCAGTGAAAAACTGTTTTTT
CASSWGEQGSSEKLFF
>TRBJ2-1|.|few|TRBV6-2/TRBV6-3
TGTGCCAGCAGTTACTCGATTGTAGGCTATGAGCAGTTCTTC
CASSYSIVGYEQFF
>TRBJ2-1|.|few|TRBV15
TGTGCCACCAGCAGAGCTGGGGGGGCAACCTACAATGAGCAGTTCTTC
CATSRAGGATYNEQFF
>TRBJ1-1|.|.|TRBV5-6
TGTGCCAGTCACCCCCAGGGGCAGCAGAACACTGAAGCTTTCTTT
CASHPQGQQNTEAFF
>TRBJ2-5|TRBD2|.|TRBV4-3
TGCGCCAGCAGCCTGGATAGCGGGACTGAGACCCAGTACTTC
CASSLDSGTETQYF
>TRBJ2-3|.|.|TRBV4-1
TGCGCCAGCAGCCAGATCCTTTTGATGCCAGATACGCAGTATTTT
CASSQILLMPDTQYF
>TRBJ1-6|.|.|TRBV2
TGTGCCAGCAGTGTTTCTCGAGGGTCACCCCTCCACTTT
CASSVSRGSPLHF
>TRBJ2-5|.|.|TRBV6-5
TGTGCCAGCAGTTACGCGAGGTTGCTCCAGACCCAGTACTTC
CASSYARLLQTQYF
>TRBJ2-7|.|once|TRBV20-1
TGCAGTGCTAATCGGGCCCCCCTCTACGAGCAGTACTTC
CSANRAPLYEQYF
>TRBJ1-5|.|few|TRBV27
TGTGCCAGCCCTTTTGGGCAGAATGGGCAGCCCCAGCATTTT
CASPFGQNGQPQHF